This T cell receptor beta chain originates from a study of cytomegalovirus exposure and HLA in healthy donors. Looked up from germline, CDR1 is SGHDT and CDR2 is YYEEEE. The trim removed 0 bases at V and 1 base at J, leaving 5 bases unmatched. This CDR3 has 16 amino acids. The PCR had 60 Vbeta and 13 Jbeta primers. As handled by the study authors: Later, an analysis found around 77 million unique TCR beta chains, and about 10 million of these were shared. TCRdb's copy holds only in-frame clones and misses some; the assay was immunoSEQ multiplex PCR. Clone size and V and J calls were adopted from that table, with D and trimming inferred from the DNA. The sample holds more than 85,000 clones; roughly 80% are singletons and the top ten take 1% to 1.5%.

The receptor comes from a woman aged 25 to 39 in good health and CMV-seronegative. Sequenced material: PBMCs. This chain uses TRBV5-6 with TRBJ1-1; 8 nucleotides match TRBD1. This chain's CDR3 is CASSLVTGEGNTEAFF. As DNA, the CDR3 is TGTGCCAGCAGCTTGGTGACAGGGGAGGGGAACACTGAAGCTTTCTTT. Variable domain in full (rest from reference TRBV5-6 and TRBJ1-1): DAGVTQSPTHLIKTRGQQVTLRCSPKSGHDTVSWYQQALGQGPQFIFQYYEEEERQRGNFPDRFSGHQFPNYSSELNVNALLLGDSALYLCASSLVTGEGNTEAFFGQGTRLTVV.